This entry features one T cell receptor (beta chain) sequence. The target antigen is unknown. The data were taken from a study of tumor-infiltrating lymphocytes in primary liver carcinoma. Study-level points and caveats: Pairs comparing tumor with adjacent tissue or blood overlapped less than pairs drawn from tumor regions.

V was trimmed by 0 bases and J by 8 bases, leaving 18 bases between them. This CDR3 is built from 15 residues. CDR1 and CDR2 from the germline V gene are SGHNT and YYREEE (reference sequence). A primer in the constant region served to generate TCR beta cDNA from 450 to 650 ng of total RNA. Modified slightly, ARM-PCR produced TCR beta libraries over three nested multiplex PCR rounds. The opening two PCR rounds, nine to eleven cycles each, paired TRBV1-TRBV30 forward primers with a C-beta reverse primer. TCRdb independently ran MiXCR on the multiplex PCR reads; one entry per CDR3 protein. This table holds approximately 300,000 distinct CDR3 sequences, roughly 60% found once. The source of the blood RNA was unsorted whole blood, and germline DNA was extracted as well. The patients carried chronic HBV infection and had received no treatment.

Sequencing was carried out using peripheral blood. V gene TRBV5-4 combines with J gene TRBJ2-7; the D gene could be TRBD1 or TRBD2 (6 bases each). The clonotype was recovered from a man aged 40-49 years with primary liver carcinoma and hepatitis B virus infection. The CDR3 DNA follows: TGTGCCAGCAGCTTGGGCGGTTTAGGGGGAGGCCAGCAGTACTTC. Translation: CASSLGGLGGGQQYF.